The 30 T cell receptor beta chains below come from one sample, sequenced in a study of blood T cell repertoires in COVID-19. TCRdb's table, derived via immunoSEQ multiplex PCR, lists solely in-frame clones and lacks some. The table shows 200,000 or so clones, with around 84% occurring only once. Sequences were obtained from peripheral blood. The receptors come from a man aged 25 to 45 with active or convalescent COVID-19.

The chain combines TRBV21-1 with TRBJ2-5; the D segment call TRBD1 is taken from the table without a DNA check. TRBV21-1 is noted as a pseudogene. The length of the CDR3 is 16 residues. In nucleotides, the CDR3 is TGTGCCAGCAGCAAAGGGGGACAGGGGCGACAAGAGACCCAGTACTTC. Amino acids: CASSKGGQGRQETQYF.

V usage is TRBV19 and J usage is TRBJ1-2; 10 bases map to TRBD1. The CDR3 loop spans 14 amino acids. Germline V lookup: CDR1 LNHDA, CDR2 SQIVND (reference sequence). Germline trimming cut 4 bases from V and 4 bases from J; bases unmatched to any gene: 3. The CDR3 nucleotides are TGTGCCAGTAGTAGGGGGGACAGGGGCTATGGCTACACCTTC. The encoded protein is CASSRGDRGYGYTF.

This chain links TRBV19 with TRBJ2-1, with 11 bases that match TRBD2. Germline V lookup: CDR1 LNHDA, CDR2 SQIVND (reference sequence). The CDR3 extends over 15 amino acids. The trim removed 3 bases at V and 10 bases at J, leaving 8 bases unmatched. CDR3 coding DNA: TGTGCCAGTAGTATTGTCCTAGCGGGAGGCCACGAGCAGTTCTTC. Translation gives CASSIVLAGGHEQFF.

The V and J genes are TRBV6-5 and TRBJ2-7, with TRBD2 matching 16 bases. Germline V lookup: CDR1 MNHEY, CDR2 SVGAGI. The trim removed 6 bases at V and 5 bases at J, leaving 4 bases unmatched. The CDR3 consists of 15 residues. The CDR3 here is CASRGLAGGPHEQYF. The CDR3 nucleotides are TGTGCCAGCAGGGGACTAGCGGGAGGGCCCCACGAGCAGTACTTC.

The genes are TRBV7-9 and TRBJ1-4, with a weak D call TRBD1 (6 bases). This CDR3 comprises 14 residues. CDR1 and CDR2 from the germline V gene are SEHNR and FQNEAQ (reference sequence). Trimming pared 5 bases from V and 7 bases from J, leaving 14 bases between. The CDR3 nucleotides are TGTGCCAGCAGCCTCCGGGACACACGTGAAAAACTGTTTTTT. It is translated as CASSLRDTREKLFF.

V usage is TRBV10-1 and J usage is TRBJ2-2; 7 bases agree with TRBD1. Trimming took 8 bases from V and 4 from J; bases not matched to a gene: 10. The germline V gene encodes CDR1 WNHNN and CDR2 SYGVQD (reference sequence). The CDR3 runs 15 residues. The CDR3 loop is CASGRGGSGTGELFF. The DNA of the CDR3 is TGCGCCAGCGGGCGAGGGGGCTCGGGCACCGGGGAGCTGTTTTTT.

J is TRBJ1-1 and V is TRBV19, with D possibly matching TRBD1 (5 bases). Deletions cut 0 bases from V and 4 bases from J, with 9 bases between. Germline lookup yields CDR1 LNHDA and CDR2 SQIVND (reference sequence). This CDR3 has 14 residues. CDR3 residues: CASSIDQGRTEAFF. In DNA, the CDR3 is TGTGCCAGTAGTATAGACCAGGGCCGCACTGAAGCTTTCTTT.

The chain employs TRBV5-6 and TRBJ1-1, with 7 nucleotides matching TRBD1. The J segment lost 8 bases and the V segment lost 0 bases, leaving 4 bases of the junction unmatched. CDR3 length: 13 residues. Germline V gives CDR1 SGHDT, CDR2 YYEEEE. The CDR3 sequence: CASSLVGTEEAFF. The CDR3 DNA reads as TGTGCCAGCAGCTTGGTTGGGACAGAGGAAGCTTTCTTT.

DNA of the CDR3: TGTGCCAGCAGCCGTCTGGGCACAAGTAGTGAAAAACTGTTTTTT. It codes for CASSRLGTSSEKLFF. This chain connects TRBV5-5 to TRBJ1-4; the D is unclear. CDR3 length equals 15 residues. V was pared by 4 bases and J by 7 bases, with 17 bases between. From germline, CDR1 is SGHKS and CDR2 YYEKEE (reference sequence).

The J gene is TRBJ2-7, the V gene TRBV5-1; 12 positions agree with TRBD2. The CDR3 runs to 16 residues. V lost 7 bases and J lost 5; bases outside the gene matches: 13. Looked up from germline, CDR1 is SGHRS and CDR2 is YFSETQ. The chain's CDR3 is CASSVGTSGRLHEQYF. CDR3 nucleotide sequence: TGCGCCAGCTCAGTGGGTACTAGCGGGAGGCTCCACGAGCAGTACTTC.

This clone was observed a single time. This rearrangement joins TRBV19 to TRBJ2-2; 8 positions match TRBD1. Germline V CDR1 and CDR2: LNHDA, SQIVND (reference sequence). V trimming: 5 bases; J trimming: 4 bases; junction bases outside the gene matches: 6. The CDR3 totals 15 residues. CDR3 amino acids: CASSFPDRVTGELFF. CDR3 nucleotides: TGTGCCAGTAGTTTTCCGGACAGGGTCACCGGGGAGCTGTTTTTT.

This clone came up once. The rearrangement joins TRBV18 to TRBJ2-3; D call uncertain. The ends were cut back, 7 bases at V and 1 base at J, with 3 bases in the middle. The V gene's germline CDR1 is KGHSH and CDR2 LQKENI. The CDR3 has 11 residues. This CDR3 reads CASFGTDTQYF. CDR3 nucleotides: TGTGCCAGCTTCGGCACAGATACGCAGTATTTT. Using reference TRBV18 and TRBJ2-3 for the parts outside the CDR3, the full variable domain is NAGVMQNPRHLVRRRGQEARLRCSPMKGHSHVYWYRQLPEEGLKFMVYLQKENIIDESGMPKERFSAEFPKEGPSILRIQQVVRGDSAAYFCASFGTDTQYFGPGTRLTVL.

V gene TRBV5-1 combines with J gene TRBJ2-3, with TRBD2 matching 10 bases. The CDR3 has 16 amino acids. V lost 0 bases and J lost 5; bases outside the gene matches: 6. Per germline, CDR1 SGHRS and CDR2 YFSETQ. The CDR3 loop reads CASSLGPASGGDTQYF. The CDR3 DNA sequence: TGCGCCAGCAGCTTGGGCCCAGCTAGCGGGGGAGATACGCAGTATTTT.

This chain joins TRBV7-9 and TRBJ1-6; D is ambiguous. This CDR3 has 17 amino acids. Germline CDR1 and CDR2: SEHNR and FQNEAQ (reference sequence). V lost 5 bases, J lost 5 bases, and 19 bases lay in between. CDR3 loop: CASSPPGTTIHNSPLHF. The CDR3 DNA sequence: TGTGCCAGCAGCCCCCCAGGAACGACGATCCATAATTCACCCCTCCACTTT.

This rearrangement joins TRBV6-5 to TRBJ1-4; a possible D gene is TRBD1 (5 bases). CDR3 length equals 13 residues. Trimming stripped 7 bases from V and 5 bases from J, with 11 bases between. CDR1 and CDR2 from the germline V gene are MNHEY and SVGAGI. The CDR3 sequence is CASKRQGNEKLFF. The CDR3 DNA follows: TGTGCCAGCAAAAGGCAGGGCAATGAAAAACTGTTTTTT.

The chain is built from TRBV19 and TRBJ1-5; D is uncertain. CDR1 is LNHDA and CDR2 is SQIVND in the germline V gene (reference sequence). V lost 2 bases, J lost 1 base, and 3 bases lay in between. This CDR3 region has 13 residues. The CDR3 nucleotides read TGTGCCAGTAGTATACAGAGCAATCAGCCCCAGCATTTT. Protein: CASSIQSNQPQHF. Together with reference TRBV19 and TRBJ1-5, the CDR3 gives the full variable domain: DGGITQSPKYLFRKEGQNVTLSCEQNLNHDAMYWYRQDPGQGLRLIYYSQIVNDFQKGDIAEGYSVSREKKESFPLTVTSAQKNPTAFYLCASSIQSNQPQHFGDGTRLSIL.

This clone was counted only a few times. The gene calls are TRBV9 and TRBJ2-2, with 14 bases identical to TRBD2. In germline, CDR1 is SGDLS, CDR2 YYNGEE. The CDR3 runs 16 residues. V shed 4 bases, J shed 7 bases, and the junction held 6 bases outside the gene matches. CDR3 in amino acids: CASSLRLAGGGGELFF. CDR3 nucleotides: TGTGCCAGCAGCTTAAGACTAGCGGGAGGGGGCGGGGAGCTGTTTTTT.

The chain recombines TRBV6-6 with TRBJ2-1; D tentatively reads TRBD1 or TRBD2 (6 bases each). This CDR3 region has 11 residues. With 5 bases removed from V and 10 bases from J, the gap between germline ends came to 9 bases. Germline values: CDR1 MNHNY, CDR2 SVGAGI (reference sequence). Written as DNA, the CDR3 is TGTGCCAGCAGTCGAGGGGGGGAGCAGTTCTTC. Its protein is CASSRGGEQFF.

This chain connects TRBV19 to TRBJ2-1, with 16 bases fitting TRBD2. V lost 8 bases and J lost 5; bases outside the gene matches: 12. Germline V gene lookup returns CDR1 LNHDA and CDR2 SQIVND (reference sequence). The CDR3 loop spans 18 amino acids. CDR3 DNA sequence: TGTGCCAGTCCTCCGGGACTAGCGGGAGGGGTTGGACACAATGAGCAGTTCTTC. It yields the protein CASPPGLAGGVGHNEQFF.

Concerning this clone itself: The same CDR3 can be traced to other DNA sequences in this sample. V usage is TRBV12-3 or TRBV12-4 and J usage is TRBJ2-3; no clear D gene. The CDR3 runs to 12 residues. The germline V and J ends were trimmed by 6 bases and 6 bases, with 10 bases remaining between them. The CDR3 bases are TGTGCCAGCAGCCTTCTGAGGGATACGCAGTATTTT. Its protein is CASSLLRDTQYF.

This clone was seen once. The CDR3 loop reads CASSPTGEEEKLFF. The CDR3 region has the DNA TGCGCCAGCAGCCCTACAGGGGAAGAAGAAAAACTGTTTTTT. The chain couples TRBV10-1 to TRBJ1-4, with 7 bases matching TRBD1. Germline CDR1 is WNHNN and CDR2 is SYGVQD (reference sequence). CDR3 length equals 14 residues. Trimming took 6 bases from V and 8 from J; bases not matched to a gene: 9.

The chain has TRBV5-8 and TRBJ2-1, with unresolved D. CDR1 SGHTS and CDR2 YDEGEE come from the germline V gene. Trimming cost V 7 bases and J 3 bases, with 14 bases left between them. The CDR3 covers 14 residues. CDR3 coding DNA: TGTGCCAGCGCAAAGTCCCCAGGCTACAATGAGCAGTTCTTC. This encodes CASAKSPGYNEQFF.

The rearrangement uses TRBV10-3 and TRBJ2-1; tentative D call: TRBD2 (6 bases). The CDR3 has 15 residues. Germline-derived CDR1 and CDR2 are ENHRY and SYGVKD. V was trimmed by 4 bases and J by 4 bases, leaving 14 bases between them. The CDR3 nucleotides are TGTGCCATCAGTGTTAACCGGGACTCGTACAATGAGCAGTTCTTC. Amino acids: CAISVNRDSYNEQFF.

This sequence joins TRBV18 and TRBJ1-4, with D perhaps TRBD1 (5 bases). This CDR3 spans 17 amino acids. Germline CDR1 and CDR2: KGHSH and LQKENI. V was pared by 0 bases and J by 0 bases, with 11 bases between. The CDR3 here is CASSPPGPATTNEKLFF. The CDR3 nucleotides read TGTGCCAGCTCACCACCGGGGCCGGCAACAACTAATGAAAAACTGTTTTTT.

This sequence joins TRBV4-3 and TRBJ2-3; TRBD2 agrees at 9 bases. The CDR3 length is 19 residues. Germline assignment: CDR1 LGHNA and CDR2 YSLEER. With 1 base clipped from V and 3 bases from J, the junction kept 14 bases outside the gene matches. CDR3 in DNA: TGCGCCAGCAGCCAAGGGGGGGGGCTAGGAGCGGGAGGAACAGATACGCAGTATTTT. It codes for CASSQGGGLGAGGTDTQYF.

The rearrangement joins TRBV7-9 to TRBJ1-2; 10 nucleotides agree with TRBD1. From germline, CDR1 is SEHNR and CDR2 FQNEAQ (reference sequence). CDR3 length: 16 amino acids. The V segment lost 3 bases and the J segment 8 bases; nucleotides outside the gene matches: 12. DNA for the CDR3: TGTGCCAGCAGCTTCGGGACAGGGGCCTCCCCCGTCGGCTACACCTTC. Its translation: CASSFGTGASPVGYTF.

This clone was recorded a few times. V and J are TRBV7-9 and TRBJ2-7, with a weak D call TRBD1 (6 bases). Looked up from germline, CDR1 is SEHNR and CDR2 is FQNEAQ (reference sequence). CDR3 length: 14 residues. Trimming removed 5 bases at V and 0 bases at J, with 11 bases between. The CDR3 region is CASSVTGSSYEQYF. The DNA of the CDR3 is TGTGCCAGCAGCGTTACAGGGAGCTCCTACGAGCAGTACTTC.

This chain connects TRBV28 to TRBJ1-5; D is unresolved. Trimming shortened V by 4 bases and J by 2 bases, and 18 bases separated the two germline ends. This CDR3 has 17 amino acids. The germline V gene has CDR1 MDHEN and CDR2 SYDVKM. This CDR3 is CASSSPPRGKGNQPQHF. The CDR3 DNA reads as TGTGCCAGCAGTTCCCCCCCCCGGGGAAAGGGCAATCAGCCCCAGCATTTT.

This rearrangement joins TRBV6-5 to TRBJ2-2; 11 nucleotides align to TRBD1. V lost 5 bases, J lost 5 bases, and 4 bases stayed unmatched. Per the germline V gene, CDR1 is MNHEY and CDR2 is SVGAGI. The CDR3 has 15 amino acids. CDR3 DNA sequence: TGTGCCAGCAGTCAACGGGACAGGGGGACCGGGGAGCTGTTTTTT. This sequence encodes CASSQRDRGTGELFF.

This clone has a handful of counts. The rearrangement uses TRBV7-9 and TRBJ1-2, with 10 bases identical to TRBD1. The CDR3 contains 14 residues. J lost 7 bases, V lost 5 bases, and 7 bases had no gene match. Germline V gene lookup returns CDR1 SEHNR and CDR2 FQNEAQ (reference sequence). The CDR3 sequence is CASSTGTGDRGYTF. The CDR3 DNA reads TGTGCCAGCAGCACCGGGACAGGGGATCGTGGCTACACCTTC.